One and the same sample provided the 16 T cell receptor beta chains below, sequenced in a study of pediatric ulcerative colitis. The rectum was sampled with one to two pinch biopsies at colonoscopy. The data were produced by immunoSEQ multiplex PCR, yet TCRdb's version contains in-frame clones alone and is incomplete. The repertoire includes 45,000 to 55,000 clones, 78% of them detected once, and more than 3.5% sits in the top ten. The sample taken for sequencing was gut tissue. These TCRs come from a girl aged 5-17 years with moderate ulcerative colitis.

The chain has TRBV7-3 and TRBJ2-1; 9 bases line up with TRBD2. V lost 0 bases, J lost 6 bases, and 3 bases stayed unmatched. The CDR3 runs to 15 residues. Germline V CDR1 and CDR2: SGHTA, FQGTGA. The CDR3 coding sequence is TGTGCCAGCAGCTTAACTAGCGGGGGATTCAATGAGCAGTTCTTC. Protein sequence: CASSLTSGGFNEQFF. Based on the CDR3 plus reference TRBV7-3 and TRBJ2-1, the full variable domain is GAGVSQTPSNKVTEKGKYVELRCDPISGHTALYWYRQSLGQGPEFLIYFQGTGAADDSGLPNDRFFAVRPEGSVSTLKIQRTERGDSAVYLCASSLTSGGFNEQFFGPGTRLTVL.

The CDR3 DNA reads TGTGCCAGCAAGAACGAGGGATATGCCTCCTACAATGAGCAGTTCTTC. Translating it yields CASKNEGYASYNEQFF. This chain uses TRBV27 with TRBJ2-1; tentatively, D is TRBD2 (5 bases). This CDR3 contains 16 residues. Trimming took 7 bases from V and 0 from J, leaving 16 bases between them. Germline lookup yields CDR1 MNHEY and CDR2 SMNVEV (reference sequence).

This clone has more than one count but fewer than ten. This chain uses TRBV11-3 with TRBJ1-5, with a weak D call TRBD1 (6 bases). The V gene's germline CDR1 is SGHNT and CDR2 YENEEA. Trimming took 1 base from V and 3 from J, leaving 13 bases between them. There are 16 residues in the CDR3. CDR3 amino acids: CASSLVGGRDNQPQHF. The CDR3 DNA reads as TGTGCCAGCAGCTTAGTCGGGGGGCGCGACAATCAGCCCCAGCATTTT.

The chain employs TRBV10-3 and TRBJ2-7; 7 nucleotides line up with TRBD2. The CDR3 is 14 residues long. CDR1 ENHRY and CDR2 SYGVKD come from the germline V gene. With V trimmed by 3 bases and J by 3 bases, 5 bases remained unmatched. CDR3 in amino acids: CAISDHGGFYEQYF. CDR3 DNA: TGTGCCATCAGTGACCACGGGGGGTTCTACGAGCAGTACTTC.

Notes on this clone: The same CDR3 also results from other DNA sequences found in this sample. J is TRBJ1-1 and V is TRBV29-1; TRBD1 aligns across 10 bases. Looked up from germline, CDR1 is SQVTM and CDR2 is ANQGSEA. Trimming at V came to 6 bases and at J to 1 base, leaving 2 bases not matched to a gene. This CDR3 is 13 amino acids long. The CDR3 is CSVRTGGNTEAFF. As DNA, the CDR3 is TGCAGCGTCCGGACAGGGGGGAACACTGAAGCTTTCTTT.

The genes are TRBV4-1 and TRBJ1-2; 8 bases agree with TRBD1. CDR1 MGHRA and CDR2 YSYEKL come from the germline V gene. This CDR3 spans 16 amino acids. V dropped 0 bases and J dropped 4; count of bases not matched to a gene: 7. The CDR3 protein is CASSQEPGQALYGYTF. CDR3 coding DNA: TGCGCCAGCAGCCAAGAACCGGGACAGGCTCTCTATGGCTACACCTTC.

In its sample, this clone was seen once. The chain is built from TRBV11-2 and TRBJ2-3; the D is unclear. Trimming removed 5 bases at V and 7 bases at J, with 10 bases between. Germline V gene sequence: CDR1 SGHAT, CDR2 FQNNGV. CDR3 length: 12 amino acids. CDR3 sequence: CASSNSRNTQYF. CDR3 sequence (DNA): TGTGCCAGCAGCAACAGCAGAAATACGCAGTATTTT. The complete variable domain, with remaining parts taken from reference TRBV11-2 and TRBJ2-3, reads EAGVAQSPRYKIIEKRQSVAFWCNPISGHATLYWYQQILGQGPKLLIQFQNNGVVDDSQLPKDRFSAERLKGVDSTLKIQPAKLEDSAVYLCASSNSRNTQYFGPGTRLTVL.

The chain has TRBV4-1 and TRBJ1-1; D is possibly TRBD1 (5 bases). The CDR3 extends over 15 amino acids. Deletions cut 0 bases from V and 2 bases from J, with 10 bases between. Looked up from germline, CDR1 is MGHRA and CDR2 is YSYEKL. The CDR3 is CASSQEGVVNTEAFF. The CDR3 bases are TGCGCCAGCAGCCAAGAAGGGGTGGTCAACACTGAAGCTTTCTTT.

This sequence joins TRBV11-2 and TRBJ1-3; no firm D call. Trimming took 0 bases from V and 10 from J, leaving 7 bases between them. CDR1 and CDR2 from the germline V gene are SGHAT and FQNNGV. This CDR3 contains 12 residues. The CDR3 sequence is CASSLEGTTIYF. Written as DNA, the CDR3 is TGTGCCAGCAGCTTAGAGGGTACAACCATATATTTT.

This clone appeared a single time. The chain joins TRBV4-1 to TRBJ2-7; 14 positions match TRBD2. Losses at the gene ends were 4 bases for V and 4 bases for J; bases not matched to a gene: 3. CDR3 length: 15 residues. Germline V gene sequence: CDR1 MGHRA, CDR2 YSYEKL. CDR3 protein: CASSRGLAGGYEQYF. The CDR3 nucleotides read TGCGCCAGCAGCCGTGGACTAGCGGGAGGTTACGAGCAGTACTTC.

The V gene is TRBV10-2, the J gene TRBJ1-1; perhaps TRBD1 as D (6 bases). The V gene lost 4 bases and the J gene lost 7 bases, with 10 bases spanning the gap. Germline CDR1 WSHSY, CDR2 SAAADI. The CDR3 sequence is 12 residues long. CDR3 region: CASSAGGHEAFF. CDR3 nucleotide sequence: TGCGCCAGCAGTGCGGGGGGGCATGAAGCTTTCTTT.

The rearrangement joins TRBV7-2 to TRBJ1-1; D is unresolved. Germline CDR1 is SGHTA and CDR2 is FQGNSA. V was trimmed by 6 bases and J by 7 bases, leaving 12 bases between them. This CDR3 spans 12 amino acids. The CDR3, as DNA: TGTGCCAGCAGATCAGGCGGGAATGAAGCTTTCTTT. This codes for CASRSGGNEAFF.

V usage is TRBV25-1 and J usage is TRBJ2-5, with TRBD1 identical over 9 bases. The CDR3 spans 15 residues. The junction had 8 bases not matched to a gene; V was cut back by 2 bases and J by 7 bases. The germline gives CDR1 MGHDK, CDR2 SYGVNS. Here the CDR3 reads CASSEAGTGKVTQYF. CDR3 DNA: TGTGCCAGCAGTGAAGCCGGGACAGGGAAAGTGACCCAGTACTTC.

The CDR3, as DNA: TGTGCCAGCAGTTCGGGACTAGTATTCTACGAGCAGTACTTC. Its protein is CASSSGLVFYEQYF. The chain joins TRBV6-5 to TRBJ2-7, with 8 bases fitting TRBD2. The CDR3 loop spans 14 amino acids. V was clipped by 4 bases and J by 3 bases; unmatched bases: 5. The germline V gene encodes CDR1 MNHEY and CDR2 SVGAGI.

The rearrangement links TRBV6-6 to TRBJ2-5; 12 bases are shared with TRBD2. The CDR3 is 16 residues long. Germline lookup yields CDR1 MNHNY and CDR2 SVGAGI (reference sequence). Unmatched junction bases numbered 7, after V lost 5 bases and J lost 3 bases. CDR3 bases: TGTGCCAGCAGTAGCCTTCGGACTAGCGGGAAAGAGACCCAGTACTTC. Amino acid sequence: CASSSLRTSGKETQYF.

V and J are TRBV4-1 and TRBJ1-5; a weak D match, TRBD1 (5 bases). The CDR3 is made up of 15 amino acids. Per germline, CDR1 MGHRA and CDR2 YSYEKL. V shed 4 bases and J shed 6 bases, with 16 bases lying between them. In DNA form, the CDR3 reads TGCGCCAGCAGCCGTATGCAGGGTTGGTTTCAGCCCCAGCATTTT. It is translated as CASSRMQGWFQPQHF.